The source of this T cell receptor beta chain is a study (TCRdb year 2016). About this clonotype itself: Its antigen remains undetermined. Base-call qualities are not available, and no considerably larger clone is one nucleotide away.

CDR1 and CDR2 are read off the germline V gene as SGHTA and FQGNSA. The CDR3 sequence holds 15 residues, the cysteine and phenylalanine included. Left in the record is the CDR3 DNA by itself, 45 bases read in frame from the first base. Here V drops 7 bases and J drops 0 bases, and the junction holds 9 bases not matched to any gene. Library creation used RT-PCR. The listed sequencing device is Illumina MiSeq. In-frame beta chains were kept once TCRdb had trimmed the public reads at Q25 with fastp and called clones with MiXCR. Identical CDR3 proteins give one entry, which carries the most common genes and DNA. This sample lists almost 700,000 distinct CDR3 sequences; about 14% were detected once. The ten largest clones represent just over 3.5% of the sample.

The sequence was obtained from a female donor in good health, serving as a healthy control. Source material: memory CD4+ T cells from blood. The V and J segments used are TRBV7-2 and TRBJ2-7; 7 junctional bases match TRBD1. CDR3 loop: CASTDRVGSSYEQYF. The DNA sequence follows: TGTGCCAGCACCGACAGGGTAGGGTCCTCCTACGAGCAGTACTTC.